This entry lists 8 T cell receptor beta chains sequenced from one sample in a study of blood T cell repertoires in COVID-19. Assay: immunoSEQ multiplex PCR; the TCRdb copy retains only in-frame clones and omits some. This table has more than 300,000 clones, more than 90% appearing once. The sample taken for sequencing was PBMCs or T cells enriched from blood (not recorded which). Receptors were obtained from a young woman who had recovered from COVID-19.

As to this clone: Other DNA sequences in the same sample also yield this CDR3. V gene TRBV18 combines with J gene TRBJ2-7; the D gene is possibly TRBD1 (5 bases). The CDR3 has 14 residues. The germline gives CDR1 KGHSH, CDR2 LQKENI. V was shortened by 2 bases and J by 3 bases, with 11 bases between the two germline ends. CDR3 sequence reads: CASSPGQGSYEQYF. The CDR3 bases are TGTGCCAGCTCACCAGGGCAGGGAAGCTACGAGCAGTACTTC.

The V and J genes are TRBV6-1 and TRBJ2-2; tentative D call: TRBD2 (5 bases). V dropped 3 bases and J dropped 6 bases, with 14 bases sitting between them. The germline V gene encodes CDR1 MNHNS and CDR2 SASEGT. This CDR3 spans 15 amino acids. The CDR3 sequence is CASSDEGVWAGELFF. The CDR3 DNA reads TGTGCCAGCAGTGACGAGGGAGTATGGGCCGGGGAGCTGTTTTTT.

V usage is TRBV5-5 and J usage is TRBJ1-4, with TRBD1 as a possible D gene (5 bases). Germline V gene lookup returns CDR1 SGHKS and CDR2 YYEKEE (reference sequence). Trimming took 2 bases from V and 0 from J, leaving 8 bases between them. This CDR3 comprises 15 residues. CDR3 sequence reads: CASSLWGATNEKLFF. The CDR3 nucleotides read TGTGCCAGCAGCTTATGGGGCGCAACTAATGAAAAACTGTTTTTT.

The chain links TRBV10-3 to TRBJ1-4, with 9 bases identical to TRBD1. Per the germline V gene, CDR1 is ENHRY and CDR2 is SYGVKD. This CDR3 region has 14 residues. V lost 6 bases to trimming and J lost 7 bases; unmatched junction nucleotides: 6. The DNA of the CDR3 is TGTGCCATCAGGTCCGGGACAGGGCCTGAAAAACTGTTTTTT. Its protein product is CAIRSGTGPEKLFF.

This clone has just one count. This chain links TRBV11-3 with TRBJ1-5; D call uncertain. CDR1 and CDR2 (germline): SGHNT, YENEEA. The CDR3 sequence is 16 residues long. V lost 5 bases to trimming and J lost 6 bases, with 20 bases between them. CDR3 in amino acids: CASSHPRNGLGQPQHF. Here the CDR3 DNA reads TGTGCCAGCAGCCACCCTAGGAACGGCCTGGGTCAGCCCCAGCATTTT.

This chain uses TRBV6-5 with TRBJ1-1; TRBD1 agrees at 7 bases. This CDR3 region has 15 residues. The J segment lost 3 bases and the V segment lost 6 bases, leaving 10 bases of the junction unmatched. The germline V gene encodes CDR1 MNHEY and CDR2 SVGAGI. The CDR3 region is CASRTTGVGDTEAFF. For the CDR3, the DNA is TGTGCCAGCAGGACTACAGGGGTTGGCGACACTGAAGCTTTCTTT.

This chain links TRBV28 with TRBJ1-2; 7 nucleotides match TRBD1. Germline loops: CDR1 MDHEN, CDR2 SYDVKM. This CDR3 region has 16 residues. The V and J ends lost 6 bases and 0 bases, in that order; junction bases with no gene match: 10. The chain's CDR3 is CASSPSKQGTNYGYTF. CDR3 nucleotides: TGTGCCAGCAGCCCTTCAAAACAGGGGACTAACTATGGCTACACCTTC.

This clone appeared a single time. The chain uses TRBV28 and TRBJ1-5, with D perhaps matching TRBD1 (6 bases). Germline V gene lookup returns CDR1 MDHEN and CDR2 SYDVKM. The CDR3 is 14 amino acids. The ends were cut back, 7 bases at V and 2 bases at J, with 12 bases in the middle. CDR3 sequence reads: CASTYWTGNQPQHF. DNA for the CDR3: TGTGCCAGCACCTATTGGACAGGCAATCAGCCCCAGCATTTT.